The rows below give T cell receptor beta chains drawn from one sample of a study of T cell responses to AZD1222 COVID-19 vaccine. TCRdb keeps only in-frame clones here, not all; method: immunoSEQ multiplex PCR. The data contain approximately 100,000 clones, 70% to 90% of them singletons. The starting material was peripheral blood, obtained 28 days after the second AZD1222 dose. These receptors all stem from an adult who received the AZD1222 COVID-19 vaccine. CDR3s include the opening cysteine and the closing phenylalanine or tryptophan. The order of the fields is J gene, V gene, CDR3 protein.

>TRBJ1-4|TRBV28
CASSFATNEKLFF
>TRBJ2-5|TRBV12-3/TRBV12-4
CASSRSGTETQYF
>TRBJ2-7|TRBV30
CAWSGSSVRDEQYF
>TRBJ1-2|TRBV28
CASSPRDVNYGYTF
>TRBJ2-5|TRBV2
CASSDQETQYF
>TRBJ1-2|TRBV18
CASSRTQGYGYTF
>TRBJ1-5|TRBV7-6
CASSLGTGFWGNQPQHF
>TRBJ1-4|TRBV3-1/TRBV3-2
CASSRGQGAAEEKLFF
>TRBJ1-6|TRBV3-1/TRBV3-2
CASSRPGQANSPLHF
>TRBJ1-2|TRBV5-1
CASSSNSRYTF
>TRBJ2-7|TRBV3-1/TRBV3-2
CASSGLAGAYEQYF
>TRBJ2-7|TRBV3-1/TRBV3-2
CASSQAQVGQYF
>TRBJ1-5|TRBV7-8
CASSPIKSLGQPQHF
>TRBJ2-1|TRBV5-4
CASSSLAGLPGNEQFF
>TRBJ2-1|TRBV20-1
CSASHPLKMNEQFF
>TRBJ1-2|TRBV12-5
CASGLVPLTGDNGYTF
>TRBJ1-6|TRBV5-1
CASSDSRDRVPPGSPLHF